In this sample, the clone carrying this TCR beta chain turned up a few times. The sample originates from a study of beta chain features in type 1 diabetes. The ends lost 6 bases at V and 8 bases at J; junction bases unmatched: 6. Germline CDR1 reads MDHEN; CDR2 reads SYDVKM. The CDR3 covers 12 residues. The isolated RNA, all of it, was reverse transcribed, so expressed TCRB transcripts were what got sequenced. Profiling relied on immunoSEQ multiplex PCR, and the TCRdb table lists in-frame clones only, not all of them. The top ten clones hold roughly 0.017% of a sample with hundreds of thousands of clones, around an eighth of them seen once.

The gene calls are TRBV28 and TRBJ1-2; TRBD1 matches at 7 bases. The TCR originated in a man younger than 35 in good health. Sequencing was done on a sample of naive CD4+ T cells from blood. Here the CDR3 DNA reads TGTGCCAGCAGACCGCACAGGGGAGGCTACACCTTC. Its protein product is CASRPHRGGYTF.